The rows below give T cell receptor beta chains drawn from one sample of a study of CD8+ T cells in alopecia areata. Assay used: immunoSEQ multiplex PCR; TCRdb lists only in-frame clones, some missing. The sample has some 120,000 clones, roughly 57% seen once. This specimen was CD4+ T cells sorted from blood, taken at week 4, from a patient treated with tofacitinib. The receptors here all came from a human donor with alopecia areata. Each CDR3 is given with its conserved first and last residue. D genes are given only for firm matches. Clone sizes are given selectively: once, few, many, or a class where the clone is expanded.

j_call clone_size v_call d_call cdr3_aa cdr3_nt
TRBJ1-5 . TRBV5-1 . CASSSGRRVVQPQHF TGCGCCAGCAGCTCTGGGAGAAGGGTTGTTCAGCCCCAGCATTTT
TRBJ2-3 . TRBV9 TRBD2 CASSAGLAGGTDTQYF TGTGCCAGCAGCGCCGGACTAGCGGGAGGGACAGATACGCAGTATTTT
TRBJ1-1 . TRBV7-9 TRBD1 CASSNSNGDRMNTEAFF TGTGCCAGCAGCAATTCGAACGGGGACAGGATGAACACTGAAGCTTTCTTT
TRBJ1-2 . TRBV9 TRBD1 CASSDGQGTGNYGYTF TGTGCCAGCAGCGACGGACAGGGCACGGGGAACTATGGCTACACCTTC
TRBJ2-7 . TRBV4-3 . CASSQDLGGPFYEQYF TGCGCCAGCAGCCAGGACCTCGGGGGCCCTTTCTACGAGCAGTACTTC
TRBJ2-3 . TRBV7-2 . CASSPPSGGNTDTQYF TGTGCCAGCAGCCCCCCTTCGGGCGGGAACACAGATACGCAGTATTTT
TRBJ1-6 . TRBV2 . CASRPSFSYNSPLHF TGTGCCAGCAGGCCGTCCTTCTCCTATAATTCACCCCTCCACTTT
TRBJ1-3 few TRBV7-9 . CASSLTGVSGNTIYF TGTGCCAGCAGCTTAACGGGAGTCTCTGGAAACACCATATATTTT
TRBJ2-6 . TRBV7-2 . CASSPRGRGQVGANVLTF TGTGCCAGCAGCCCGCGAGGCAGGGGTCAGGTTGGGGCCAACGTCCTGACTTTC
TRBJ1-2 . TRBV28 . CASIDSYGYTF TGTGCCAGCATCGACAGCTATGGCTACACCTTC
TRBJ1-3 . TRBV14 . CASSQFRTGTTGNTIYF TGTGCCAGCAGCCAATTCCGGACCGGGACGACAGGAAACACCATATATTTT
TRBJ1-6 . TRBV7-8 TRBD1 CASSPPAVGGHSPLHF TGTGCCAGCAGCCCCCCCGCCGTAGGGGGCCATTCACCCCTCCACTTT
TRBJ2-6 once TRBV7-6 TRBD2 CASTRSREGVLTF TGTGCCAGCACTCGCTCGAGGGAGGGCGTCCTGACTTTC
TRBJ1-5 . TRBV5-4 TRBD1 CASSLGGQGKNQPQHF TGTGCCAGCAGCTTGGGCGGACAGGGTAAGAATCAGCCCCAGCATTTT
TRBJ2-7 . TRBV5-6 . CASSLDRAASPYEQYF TGTGCCAGCAGCTTGGATCGGGCCGCAAGCCCCTACGAGCAGTACTTC
TRBJ1-3 . TRBV18 . CASSPSGGESYF TGTGCCAGCTCACCCTCGGGGGGCGAGAGTTATTTT
TRBJ2-7 . TRBV20-1 . CSALIRLGQYF TGCAGTGCCTTAATACGCCTCGGGCAGTACTTC
TRBJ2-1 few TRBV5-4 . CASSTGTGLQFF TGTGCCAGCAGCACCGGGACTGGATTACAGTTCTTC
TRBJ2-1 . TRBV14 . CASSQVVGGSNEQFF TGTGCCAGCAGCCAAGTAGTGGGAGGCAGCAATGAGCAGTTCTTC
TRBJ2-5 . TRBV30 TRBD2 CAWSVRGLAQETQYF TGTGCCTGGAGTGTACGTGGACTAGCGCAAGAGACCCAGTACTTC
TRBJ1-6 . TRBV15 . CATSRDHGDSGSPLHF TGTGCCACCAGCAGAGATCACGGGGATTCGGGTTCACCCCTCCACTTT
TRBJ1-6 . TRBV5-6 . CASSAYNSPLHF TGTGCCAGCAGCGCTTATAATTCACCCCTCCACTTT
TRBJ1-5 . TRBV28 . CASSPRQLGNQPQHF TGTGCCAGCAGTCCCAGACAGCTAGGCAATCAGCCCCAGCATTTT
TRBJ1-5 . TRBV30 . CAWSVGPNQPQHF TGTGCCTGGAGTGTAGGGCCCAATCAGCCCCAGCATTTT
TRBJ2-7 few TRBV4-1 . CASSPAGQSYEQYF TGCGCCAGCAGCCCCGCGGGACAATCCTACGAGCAGTACTTC
TRBJ2-5 few TRBV4-1 . CASSPRAGRETQYF TGCGCCAGCAGCCCCCGGGCAGGGAGGGAGACCCAGTACTTC
TRBJ2-7 . TRBV5-1 TRBD2 CASSLNPGTSYYEQYF TGCGCCAGCAGCTTGAACCCCGGGACTAGTTACTACGAGCAGTACTTC
TRBJ2-5 . TRBV5-1 TRBD1 CASSYFRDREETQYF TGCGCCAGCAGCTACTTCCGGGACAGGGAAGAGACCCAGTACTTC
TRBJ2-3 . TRBV6-5 . CASSYSGAAPDTQYF TGTGCCAGCAGTTACTCGGGGGCAGCACCAGATACGCAGTATTTT
TRBJ2-2 . TRBV7-9 . CASSFRTSGTGELFF TGTGCCAGCAGCTTTAGGACATCGGGCACCGGGGAGCTGTTTTTT
TRBJ2-7 . TRBV5-7 . CASSQVPNSYEQYF TGTGCCAGCAGTCAAGTGCCGAACTCCTACGAGCAGTACTTC
TRBJ2-7 few TRBV5-1 TRBD1 CASSLGPGQKSYEQYF TGCGCCAGCAGCTTGGGACCGGGACAGAAATCCTACGAGCAGTACTTC
TRBJ2-5 . TRBV6-5 . CASSSSGPETQYF TGTGCCAGCAGTTCTTCCGGGCCAGAGACCCAGTACTTC
TRBJ1-2 . TRBV27 . CASGARVGYGYTF TGTGCCAGCGGAGCTAGGGTGGGGTATGGCTACACCTTC
TRBJ2-1 . TRBV29-1 . CSVEGGTEQFF TGCAGCGTTGAAGGGGGTACTGAGCAGTTCTTC
TRBJ2-2 . TRBV4-3 . CASSLTGGGELFF TGCGCCAGCAGCCTCACTGGGGGCGGGGAGCTGTTTTTT
TRBJ1-6 . TRBV6-1 . CASSADGGGKGIAPLHF TGTGCCAGCAGTGCGGATGGGGGAGGGAAGGGTATCGCACCCCTCCACTTT
TRBJ2-5 once TRBV7-9 . CASSFSIQETQYF TGTGCCAGCAGCTTCTCTATCCAAGAGACCCAGTACTTC
TRBJ2-7 . TRBV29-1 TRBD2 CSVRSGSSYEQYF TGCAGCGTCCGTAGCGGGAGCTCCTACGAGCAGTACTTC
TRBJ1-2 . TRBV7-9 . CASSPADLAFGYTF TGTGCCAGCAGCCCGGCCGATCTCGCGTTTGGCTACACCTTC
TRBJ2-5 once TRBV7-9 . CASSSSPETQYF TGTGCCAGCAGCTCATCCCCGGAGACCCAGTACTTC
TRBJ1-4 . TRBV18 TRBD1 CASSRKTGATNEKLFF TGTGCCAGCTCACGGAAGACAGGGGCAACTAATGAAAAACTGTTTTTT
TRBJ2-5 . TRBV7-2 . CASSPTPWGETQYF TGTGCCAGCAGCCCCACCCCCTGGGGAGAGACCCAGTACTTC
TRBJ1-2 . TRBV7-8 . CASSLAGRRGDGYTF TGTGCCAGCAGCTTAGCAGGCAGGAGGGGTGATGGCTACACCTTC
TRBJ1-1 . TRBV5-6 . CASTRGVVNTEAFF TGTGCCAGCACCCGTGGGGTAGTGAACACTGAAGCTTTCTTT
TRBJ1-2 . TRBV14 . CASSQDFSGGSGYTF TGTGCCAGCAGCCAAGATTTTTCAGGAGGGTCTGGCTACACCTTC
TRBJ2-6 few TRBV5-1 TRBD2 CASSLAGLAGDSGANVLTF TGCGCCAGCAGCTTGGCCGGGCTAGCGGGGGACTCTGGGGCCAACGTCCTGACTTTC
TRBJ2-3 . TRBV7-2 . CASTQGTQYF TGTGCCAGCACCCAGGGTACGCAGTATTTT
TRBJ2-1 few TRBV7-2 . CASSLALRGNEQFF TGTGCCAGCAGCTTAGCGCTAAGGGGGAATGAGCAGTTCTTC
TRBJ2-5 . TRBV5-1 TRBD1 CASSLGGTGPLQETQYF TGCGCCAGCAGCTTGGGGGGGACAGGACCTCTCCAAGAGACCCAGTACTTC
TRBJ2-5 . TRBV29-1 . CSVEGAGKGLGETQYF TGCAGCGTTGAAGGGGCTGGGAAGGGTCTGGGAGAGACCCAGTACTTC
TRBJ1-5 . TRBV4-1 . CASSQDGGGEGNQPQHF TGCGCCAGCAGCCAAGATGGCGGGGGCGAGGGCAATCAGCCCCAGCATTTT
TRBJ1-2 few TRBV7-3 TRBD1 CASSVTTGANYGYTF TGTGCCAGCAGCGTTACGACAGGGGCTAACTATGGCTACACCTTC
TRBJ1-1 . TRBV29-1 . CSAGNGDTEAFF TGCAGCGCCGGAAATGGGGACACTGAAGCTTTCTTT